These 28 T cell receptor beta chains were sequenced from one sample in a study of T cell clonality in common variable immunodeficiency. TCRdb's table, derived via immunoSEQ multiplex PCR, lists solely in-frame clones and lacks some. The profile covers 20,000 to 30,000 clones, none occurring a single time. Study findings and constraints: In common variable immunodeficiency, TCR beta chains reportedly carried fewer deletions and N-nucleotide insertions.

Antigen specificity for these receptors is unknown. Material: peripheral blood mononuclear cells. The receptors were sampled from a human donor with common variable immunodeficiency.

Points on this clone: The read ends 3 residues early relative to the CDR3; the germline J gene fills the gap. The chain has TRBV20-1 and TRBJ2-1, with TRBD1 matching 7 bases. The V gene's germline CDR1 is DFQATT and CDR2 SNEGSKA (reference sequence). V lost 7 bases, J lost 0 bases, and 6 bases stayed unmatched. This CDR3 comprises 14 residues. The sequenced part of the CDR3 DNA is TGCAGTGTCCTGGACAGGAGCTCCTACAATGAG. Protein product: CSVLDRSSYNE. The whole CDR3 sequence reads CSVLDRSSYNEQFF.

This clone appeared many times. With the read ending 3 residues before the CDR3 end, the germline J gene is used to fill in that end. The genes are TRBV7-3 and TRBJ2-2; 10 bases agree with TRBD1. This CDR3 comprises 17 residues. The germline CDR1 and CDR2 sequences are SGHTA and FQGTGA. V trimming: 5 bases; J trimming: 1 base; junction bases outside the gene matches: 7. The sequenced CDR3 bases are TGTGCCAGCAGCATGACAGGGGGCGCGAGGAACACCGGGGAG. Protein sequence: CASSMTGGARNTGE. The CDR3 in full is CASSMTGGARNTGELFF.

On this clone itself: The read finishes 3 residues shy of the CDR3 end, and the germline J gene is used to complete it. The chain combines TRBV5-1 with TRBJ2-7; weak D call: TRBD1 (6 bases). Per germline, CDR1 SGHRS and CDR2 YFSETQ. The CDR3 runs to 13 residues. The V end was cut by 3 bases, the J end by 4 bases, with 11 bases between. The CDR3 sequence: CASSSTGWYEQYF. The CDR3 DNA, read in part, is TGCGCCAGCAGCTCAACAGGGTGGTACGAG. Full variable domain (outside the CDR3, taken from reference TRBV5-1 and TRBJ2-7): KAGVTQTPRYLIKTRGQQVTLSCSPISGHRSVSWYQQTPGQGLQFLFEYFSETQRNKGNFPGRFSGRQFSNSRSEMNVSTLELGDSALYLCASSSTGWYEQYFGPGTRLTVT.

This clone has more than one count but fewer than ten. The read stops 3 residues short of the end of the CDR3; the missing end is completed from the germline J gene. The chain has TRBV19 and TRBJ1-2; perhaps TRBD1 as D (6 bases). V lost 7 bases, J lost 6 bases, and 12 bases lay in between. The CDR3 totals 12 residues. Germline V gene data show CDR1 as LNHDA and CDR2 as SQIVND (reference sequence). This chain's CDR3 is CASTASGDGYTF. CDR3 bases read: TGTGCCAGTACTGCCTCAGGGGATGGC.

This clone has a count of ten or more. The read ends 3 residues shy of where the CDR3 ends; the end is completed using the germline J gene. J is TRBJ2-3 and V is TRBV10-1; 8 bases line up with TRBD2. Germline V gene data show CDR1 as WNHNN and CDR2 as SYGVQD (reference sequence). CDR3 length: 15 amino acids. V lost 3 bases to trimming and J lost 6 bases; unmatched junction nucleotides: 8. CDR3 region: CASSEGGRLKDTQYF. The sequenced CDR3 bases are TGCGCCAGCAGTGAAGGCGGGAGGCTTAAGGATACG.

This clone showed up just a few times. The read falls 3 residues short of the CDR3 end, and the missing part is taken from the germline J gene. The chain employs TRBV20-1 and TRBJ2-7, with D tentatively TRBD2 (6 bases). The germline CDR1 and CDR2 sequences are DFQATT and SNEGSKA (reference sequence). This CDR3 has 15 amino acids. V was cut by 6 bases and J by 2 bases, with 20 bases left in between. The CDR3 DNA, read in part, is TGCAGTGCAGGGGATAATCGGGGGAACCCCTACGAG. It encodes CSAGDNRGNPYE. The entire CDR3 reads CSAGDNRGNPYEQYF.

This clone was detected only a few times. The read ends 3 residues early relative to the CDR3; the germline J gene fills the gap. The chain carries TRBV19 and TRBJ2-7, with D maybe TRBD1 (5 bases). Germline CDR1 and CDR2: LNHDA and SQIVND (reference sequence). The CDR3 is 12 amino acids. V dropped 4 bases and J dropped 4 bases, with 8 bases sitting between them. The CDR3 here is CASSTSGYEQYF. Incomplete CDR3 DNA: TGTGCCAGTAGTACCTCAGGGTACGAG. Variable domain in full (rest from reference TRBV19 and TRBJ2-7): DGGITQSPKYLFRKEGQNVTLSCEQNLNHDAMYWYRQDPGQGLRLIYYSQIVNDFQKGDIAEGYSVSREKKESFPLTVTSAQKNPTAFYLCASSTSGYEQYFGPGTRLTVT.

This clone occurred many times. This CDR3 reads CASRDLNLHEQYF. Partial CDR3 DNA: TGTGCCAGCAGGGACTTAAACCTCCACGAG. The chain joins TRBV2 to TRBJ2-7; weak D call: TRBD2 (5 bases). The read ends 3 residues before the CDR3 terminus; that terminus is restored from the germline J gene. CDR3 length: 13 amino acids. Germline CDR1 is SNHLY and CDR2 is FYNNEI. V was pared by 6 bases and J by 5 bases, with 14 bases between.

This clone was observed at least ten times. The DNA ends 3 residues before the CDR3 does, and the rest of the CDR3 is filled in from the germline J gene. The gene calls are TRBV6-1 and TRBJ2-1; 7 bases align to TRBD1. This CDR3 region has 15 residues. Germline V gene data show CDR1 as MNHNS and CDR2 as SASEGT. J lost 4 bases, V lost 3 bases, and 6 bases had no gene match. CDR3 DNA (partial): TGTGCCAGCAGTGAGGCCGGGACAGAGTACAATGAG. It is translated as CASSEAGTEYNE. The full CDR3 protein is CASSEAGTEYNEQFF.

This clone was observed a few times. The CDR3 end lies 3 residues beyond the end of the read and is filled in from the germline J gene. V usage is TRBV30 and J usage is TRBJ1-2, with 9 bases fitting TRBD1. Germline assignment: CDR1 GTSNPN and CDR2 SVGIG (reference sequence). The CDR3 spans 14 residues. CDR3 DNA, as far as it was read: TGTGCCTGGAGAGGGGACAGGGAAGAAGGCGGC. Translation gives CAWRGDREEGG. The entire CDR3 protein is CAWRGDREEGGYTF.

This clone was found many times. CDR3 sequence reads: CSAPTGRSTAFF. The covered CDR3 bases are TGCAGTGCACCGACAGGTAGGAGTACG. The chain links TRBV20-1 to TRBJ1-1; tentative D call: TRBD1 (6 bases). Read coverage stops 3 residues before the CDR3 terminus; the germline J gene supplies the remainder. The germline V gene has CDR1 DFQATT and CDR2 SNEGSKA (reference sequence). The CDR3 length is 12 residues.

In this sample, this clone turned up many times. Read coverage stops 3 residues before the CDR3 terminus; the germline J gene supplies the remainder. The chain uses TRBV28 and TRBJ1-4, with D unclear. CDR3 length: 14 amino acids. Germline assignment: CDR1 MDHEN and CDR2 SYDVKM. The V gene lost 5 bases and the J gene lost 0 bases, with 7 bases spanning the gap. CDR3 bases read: TGTGCCAGCAGTCCAGGTGCAACTAATGAAAAA. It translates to CASSPGATNEK. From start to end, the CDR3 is CASSPGATNEKLFF.

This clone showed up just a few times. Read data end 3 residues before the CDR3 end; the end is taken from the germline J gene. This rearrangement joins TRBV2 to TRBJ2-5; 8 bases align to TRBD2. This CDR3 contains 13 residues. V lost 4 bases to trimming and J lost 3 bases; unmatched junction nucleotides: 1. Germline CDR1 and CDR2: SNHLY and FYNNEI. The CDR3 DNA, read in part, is TGTGCCAGCAGTGGTAGCGGGGAAGAGACC. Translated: CASSGSGEET. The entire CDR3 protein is CASSGSGEETQYF. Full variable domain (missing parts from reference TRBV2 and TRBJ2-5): EPEVTQTPSHQVTQMGQEVILRCVPISNHLYFYWYRQILGQKVEFLVSFYNNEISEKSEIFDDQFSVERPDGSNFTLKIRSTKLEDSAMYFCASSGSGEETQYFGPGTRLLVL.

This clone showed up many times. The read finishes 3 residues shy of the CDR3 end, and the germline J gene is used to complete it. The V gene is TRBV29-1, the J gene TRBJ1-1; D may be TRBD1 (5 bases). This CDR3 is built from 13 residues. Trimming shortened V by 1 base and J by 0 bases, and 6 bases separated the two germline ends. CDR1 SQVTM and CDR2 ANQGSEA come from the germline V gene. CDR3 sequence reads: CSVEAGVNTEAFF. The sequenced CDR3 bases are TGCAGCGTTGAAGCGGGGGTGAACACTGAA.

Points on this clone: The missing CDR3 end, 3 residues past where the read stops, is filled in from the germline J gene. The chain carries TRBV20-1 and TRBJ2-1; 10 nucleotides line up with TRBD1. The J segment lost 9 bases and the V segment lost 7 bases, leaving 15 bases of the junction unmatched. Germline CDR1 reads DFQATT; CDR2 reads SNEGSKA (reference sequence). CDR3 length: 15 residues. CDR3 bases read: TGCAGTGTTACCCCCCCGGGACAGGGGATGAGTGAG. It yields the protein CSVTPPGQGMSE. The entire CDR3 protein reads CSVTPPGQGMSEQFF.

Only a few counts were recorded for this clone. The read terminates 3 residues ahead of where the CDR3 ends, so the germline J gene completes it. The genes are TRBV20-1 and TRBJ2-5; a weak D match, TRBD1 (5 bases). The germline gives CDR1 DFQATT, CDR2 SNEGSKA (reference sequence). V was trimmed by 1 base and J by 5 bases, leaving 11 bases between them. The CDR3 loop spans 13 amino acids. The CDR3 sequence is CSARGQGYETQYF. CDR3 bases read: TGCAGTGCTAGAGGTCAGGGATATGAGACC.

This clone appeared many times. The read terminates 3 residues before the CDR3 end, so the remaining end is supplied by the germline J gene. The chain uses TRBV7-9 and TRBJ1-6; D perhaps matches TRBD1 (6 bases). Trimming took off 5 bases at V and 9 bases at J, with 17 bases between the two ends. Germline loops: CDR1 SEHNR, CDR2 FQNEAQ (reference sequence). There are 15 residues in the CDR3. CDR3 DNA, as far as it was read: TGTGCCAGCAGCAGAGATACAGGGAGGAGTTCACCC. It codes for CASSRDTGRSSP. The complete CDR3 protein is CASSRDTGRSSPLHF. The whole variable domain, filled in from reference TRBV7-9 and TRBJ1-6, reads DTGVSQNPRHKITKRGQNVTFRCDPISEHNRLYWYRQTLGQGPEFLTYFQNEAQLEKSRLLSDRFSAERPKGSFSTLEIQRTEQGDSAMYLCASSRDTGRSSPLHFGNGTRLTVT.

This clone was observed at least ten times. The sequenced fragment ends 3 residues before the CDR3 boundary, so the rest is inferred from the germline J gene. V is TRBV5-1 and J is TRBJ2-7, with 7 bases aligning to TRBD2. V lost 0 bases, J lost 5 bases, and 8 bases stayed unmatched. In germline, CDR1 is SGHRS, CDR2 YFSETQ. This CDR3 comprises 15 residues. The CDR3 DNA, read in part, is TGCGCCAGCAGCTTGGCCAGGCTAGCGGCCCACGAG. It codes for CASSLARLAAHE. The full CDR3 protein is CASSLARLAAHEQYF.

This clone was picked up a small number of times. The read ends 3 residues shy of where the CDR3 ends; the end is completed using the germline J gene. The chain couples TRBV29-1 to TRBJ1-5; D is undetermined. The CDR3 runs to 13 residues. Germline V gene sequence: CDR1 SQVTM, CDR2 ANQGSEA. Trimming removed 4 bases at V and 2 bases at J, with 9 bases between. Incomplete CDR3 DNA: TGCAGCGTTGTACAGAGTGGCAATCAGCCC. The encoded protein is CSVVQSGNQP. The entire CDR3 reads CSVVQSGNQPQHF.

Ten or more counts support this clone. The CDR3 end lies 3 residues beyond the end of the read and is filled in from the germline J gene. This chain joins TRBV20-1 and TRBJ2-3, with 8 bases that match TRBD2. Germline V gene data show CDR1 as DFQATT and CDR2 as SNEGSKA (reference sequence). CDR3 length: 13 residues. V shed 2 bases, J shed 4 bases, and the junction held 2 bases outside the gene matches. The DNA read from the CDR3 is TGCAGTGCTAGATCCGGGGGGGCAGATACG. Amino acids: CSARSGGADT. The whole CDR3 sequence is CSARSGGADTQYF.

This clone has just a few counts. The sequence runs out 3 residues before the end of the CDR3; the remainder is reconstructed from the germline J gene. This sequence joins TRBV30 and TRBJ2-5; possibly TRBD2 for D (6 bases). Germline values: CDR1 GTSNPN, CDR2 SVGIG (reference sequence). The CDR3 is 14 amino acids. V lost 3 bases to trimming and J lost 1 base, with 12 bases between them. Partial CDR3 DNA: TGTGCCTGGAGCGAGGAGGGGCTCCAAGAGACC. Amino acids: CAWSEEGLQET. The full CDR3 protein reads CAWSEEGLQETQYF.

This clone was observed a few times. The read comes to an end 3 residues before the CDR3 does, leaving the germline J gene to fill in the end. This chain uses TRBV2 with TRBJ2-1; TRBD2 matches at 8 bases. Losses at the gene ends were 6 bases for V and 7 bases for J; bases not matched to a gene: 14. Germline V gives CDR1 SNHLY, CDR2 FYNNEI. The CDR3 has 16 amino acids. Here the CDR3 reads CASRPGVAGKRNEQFF. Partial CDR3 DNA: TGTGCCAGCAGACCCGGGGTAGCGGGGAAGAGGAATGAG.

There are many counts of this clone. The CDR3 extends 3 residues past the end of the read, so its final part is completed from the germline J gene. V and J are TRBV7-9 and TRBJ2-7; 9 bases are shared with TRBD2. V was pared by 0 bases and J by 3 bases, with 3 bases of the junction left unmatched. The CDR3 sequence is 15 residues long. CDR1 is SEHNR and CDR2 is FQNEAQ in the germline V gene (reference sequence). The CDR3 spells CASSLAAGGLYEQYF. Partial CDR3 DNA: TGTGCCAGCAGCTTAGCGGCGGGAGGGCTCTACGAG.

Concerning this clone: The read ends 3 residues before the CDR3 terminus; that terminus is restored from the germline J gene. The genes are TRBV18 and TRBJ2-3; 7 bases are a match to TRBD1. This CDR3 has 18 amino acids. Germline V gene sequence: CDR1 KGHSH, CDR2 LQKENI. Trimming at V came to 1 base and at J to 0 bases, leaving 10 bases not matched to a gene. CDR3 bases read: TGTGCCAGCTCACCACTAGCGTGGGACAGCACTAGCACAGATACG. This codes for CASSPLAWDSTSTDT. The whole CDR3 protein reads CASSPLAWDSTSTDTQYF.

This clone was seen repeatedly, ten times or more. The CDR3: CASSPGQGPRETQYF. Incomplete CDR3 DNA: TGTGCCAGCTCACCGGGACAGGGCCCCCGAGAGACC. The genes are TRBV18 and TRBJ2-5; TRBD1 aligns across 9 bases. The read ends 3 residues before the CDR3 terminus; that terminus is restored from the germline J gene. CDR3 length equals 15 residues. The germline V gene encodes CDR1 KGHSH and CDR2 LQKENI. The J segment lost 4 bases and the V segment lost 3 bases, leaving 6 bases of the junction unmatched.

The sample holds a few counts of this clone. The CDR3 bases that were read are TGTGCCAGCAGCGAGGGGACAGGGAATAATTCACCC. This codes for CASSEGTGNNSP. The CDR3 reads in full as CASSEGTGNNSPLHF. The chain has TRBV7-8 and TRBJ1-6, with 9 bases identical to TRBD1. The missing CDR3 end, 3 residues past where the read stops, is filled in from the germline J gene. Germline V gene sequence: CDR1 SGHVS, CDR2 FQNEAQ. The J segment lost 5 bases and the V segment lost 5 bases, leaving 4 bases of the junction unmatched. This CDR3 region has 15 residues.

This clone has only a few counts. CDR3 protein: CASSLGQGAELPLHF. CDR3 bases read: TGCGCCAGCAGCTTGGGTCAGGGGGCAGAGTTACCC. This chain connects TRBV5-1 to TRBJ1-6; TRBD1 agrees at 8 bases. The CDR3 is cut off 3 residues early in the read; its end comes from the germline J gene. Germline V gives CDR1 SGHRS, CDR2 YFSETQ. The CDR3 is 15 amino acids. V lost 0 bases and J lost 12; bases outside the gene matches: 8.

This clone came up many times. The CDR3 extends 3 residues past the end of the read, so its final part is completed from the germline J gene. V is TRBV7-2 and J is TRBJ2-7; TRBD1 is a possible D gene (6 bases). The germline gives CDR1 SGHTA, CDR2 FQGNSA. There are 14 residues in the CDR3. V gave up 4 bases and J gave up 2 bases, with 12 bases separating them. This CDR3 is CASSYDRRTYEQYF. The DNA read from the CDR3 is TGTGCCAGCAGCTACGACAGGCGCACCTACGAG.